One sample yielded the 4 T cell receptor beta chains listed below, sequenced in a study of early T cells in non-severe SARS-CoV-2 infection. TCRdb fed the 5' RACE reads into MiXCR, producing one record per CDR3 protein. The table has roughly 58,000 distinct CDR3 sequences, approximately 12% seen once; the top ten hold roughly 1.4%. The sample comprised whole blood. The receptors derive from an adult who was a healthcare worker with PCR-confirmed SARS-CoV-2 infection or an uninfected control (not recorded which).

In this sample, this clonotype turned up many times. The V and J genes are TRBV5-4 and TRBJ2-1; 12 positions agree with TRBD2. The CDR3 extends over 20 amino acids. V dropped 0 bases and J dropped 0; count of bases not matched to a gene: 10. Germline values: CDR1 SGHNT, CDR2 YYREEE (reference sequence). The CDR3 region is CASSLVSGTSGRSSYNEQFF. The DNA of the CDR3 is TGTGCCAGCAGCTTGGTCTCCGGGACTAGCGGGCGAAGCTCCTACAATGAGCAGTTCTTC.

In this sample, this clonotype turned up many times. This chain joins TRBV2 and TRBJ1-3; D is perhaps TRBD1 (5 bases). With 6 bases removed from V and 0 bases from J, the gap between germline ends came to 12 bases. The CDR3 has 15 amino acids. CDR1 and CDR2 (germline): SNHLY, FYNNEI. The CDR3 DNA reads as TGTGCCAGCAGGGGAGGACATGCCTCTGGAAACACCATATATTTT. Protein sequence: CASRGGHASGNTIYF.

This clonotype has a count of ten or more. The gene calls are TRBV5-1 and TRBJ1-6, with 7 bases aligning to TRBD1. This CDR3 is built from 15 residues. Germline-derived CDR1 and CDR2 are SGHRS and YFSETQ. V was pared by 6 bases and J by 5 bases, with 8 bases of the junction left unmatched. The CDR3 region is CASNPGTADNSPLHF. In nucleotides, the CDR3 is TGCGCCAGCAACCCAGGGACAGCCGATAATTCACCCCTCCACTTT.

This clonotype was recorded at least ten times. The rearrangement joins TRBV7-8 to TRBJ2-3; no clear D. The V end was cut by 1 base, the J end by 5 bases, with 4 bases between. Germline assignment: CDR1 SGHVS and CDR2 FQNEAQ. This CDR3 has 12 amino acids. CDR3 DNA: TGTGCCAGCAGCTTAGTAGTAGATACGCAGTATTTT. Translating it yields CASSLVVDTQYF.